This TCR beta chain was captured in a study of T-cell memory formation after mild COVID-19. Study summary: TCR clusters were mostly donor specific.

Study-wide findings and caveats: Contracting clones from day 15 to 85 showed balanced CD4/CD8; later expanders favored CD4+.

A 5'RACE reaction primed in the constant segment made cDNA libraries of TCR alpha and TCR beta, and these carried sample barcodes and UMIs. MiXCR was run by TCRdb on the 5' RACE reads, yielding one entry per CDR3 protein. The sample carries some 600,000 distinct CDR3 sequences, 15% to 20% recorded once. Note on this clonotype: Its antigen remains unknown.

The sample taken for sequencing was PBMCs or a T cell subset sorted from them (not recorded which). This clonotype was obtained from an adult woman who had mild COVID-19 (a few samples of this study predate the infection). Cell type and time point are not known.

CDR3 region: CASSQDFQGGGNTIYF. The CDR3 nucleotides read TGCGCCAGCAGCCAAGACTTCCAGGGAGGTGGAAACACCATATATTTT. The rearrangement links TRBV4-1 to TRBJ1-3; tentatively, D is TRBD1 (5 bases). CDR3 length: 16 residues. CDR1 MGHRA and CDR2 YSYEKL come from the germline V gene. V dropped 0 bases and J dropped 3 bases, with 12 bases sitting between them.